These T cell receptor beta chains were read from a single sample in a study of blood T cells in healthy people across ages. TCRdb fed the 5' RACE reads into MiXCR, producing one record per CDR3 protein. The repertoire holds hundreds of thousands of distinct CDR3 sequences, with about 36% as singletons. The sequenced sample consisted of blood. All receptors come from a man aged 18 to 35 in good health. CDR3s include the opening cysteine and the closing phenylalanine or tryptophan. A D gene is named only where the DNA matches it firmly. Size is stated for part of the rows, as once, few or many counts, or as a class when the clone is expanded.

J	V	size	D	CDR3	DNA
TRBJ1-1	TRBV5-1	NA	NA	CASSLVSPNTEAFF	TGCGCCAGCAGCTTGGTTTCCCCGAACACTGAAGCTTTCTTT
TRBJ1-1	TRBV4-2	NA	NA	CASSQGAPTLNTEAFF	TGTGCCAGCAGCCAAGGGGCACCTACACTCAACACTGAAGCTTTCTTT
TRBJ2-7	TRBV2	few	NA	CASSEATTEGAEQYF	TGTGCCAGCAGTGAAGCGACGACAGAGGGAGCGGAGCAGTACTTC
TRBJ1-6	TRBV5-1	NA	NA	CASSPREGSSPLHF	TGCGCCAGCAGCCCCCGGGAGGGTAGTTCACCCCTCCACTTT
TRBJ2-5	TRBV6-2/TRBV6-3	few	NA	CASSYSRHREQYF	TGTGCCAGCAGTTACTCTCGGCATAGAGAGCAGTACTTC
TRBJ2-7	TRBV6-2/TRBV6-3	NA	TRBD2	CASSAAVGRSTYEQYF	TGTGCCAGCAGCGCGGCAGTCGGGAGGTCAACCTACGAGCAGTACTTC
TRBJ1-4	TRBV5-1	few	NA	CASSPLGTATNEKLFF	TGCGCCAGCAGCCCGTTAGGGACGGCAACTAATGAAAAACTGTTTTTT
TRBJ2-7	TRBV12-3/TRBV12-4	NA	NA	CASSLVEGRDEQYF	TGTGCCAGCAGTTTAGTTGAAGGCAGGGATGAGCAGTACTTC
TRBJ1-1	TRBV12-5	NA	NA	CASGPSTFTGTEAFF	TGTGCTAGTGGTCCCTCAACCTTCACAGGCACTGAAGCTTTCTTT
TRBJ1-1	TRBV7-9	NA	NA	CASSVWVRDTEAFF	TGTGCCAGCAGCGTGTGGGTAAGGGACACTGAAGCTTTCTTT
TRBJ2-3	TRBV7-9	few	TRBD1	CASSSARTGERDVTDTQYF	TGTGCCAGCAGCTCGGCTCGCACAGGGGAGAGGGACGTCACAGATACGCAGTATTTT
TRBJ2-1	TRBV6-5	NA	NA	CASSYANLYNEQFF	TGTGCCAGCAGTTACGCGAACCTTTACAATGAGCAGTTCTTC
TRBJ1-2	TRBV20-1	many	NA	CSAREGRPGSNYGYTF	TGCAGTGCTAGAGAGGGACGGCCAGGGTCAAACTATGGCTACACCTTC
TRBJ2-7	TRBV20-1	few	NA	CSARPYSGRDSYEQYF	TGCAGTGCTCGCCCCTATTCGGGCAGGGACTCCTACGAGCAGTACTTC
TRBJ1-1	TRBV7-9	NA	NA	CASSLEDASATEAFF	TGTGCCAGCAGCTTAGAGGACGCCTCGGCCACTGAAGCTTTCTTT
TRBJ2-1	TRBV7-9	few	NA	CASSLVAGEQFF	TGTGCCAGCAGCTTAGTCGCAGGGGAGCAGTTCTTC
TRBJ2-1	TRBV2	NA	TRBD1	CASKSETGRMDEQFF	TGTGCCAGCAAGTCCGAGACAGGGCGTATGGATGAGCAGTTCTTC
TRBJ1-1	TRBV6-6	NA	NA	CASIQIAWSTEAFF	TGTGCCAGCATCCAAATCGCGTGGAGCACTGAAGCTTTCTTT
TRBJ1-5	TRBV25-1	few	NA	CASSEFGGFQPQHF	TGTGCCAGCAGTGAATTTGGGGGGTTTCAGCCCCAGCATTTT
TRBJ1-1	TRBV7-2	NA	TRBD1	CASSIQGAVGAFF	TGTGCCAGCAGCATACAGGGGGCCGTTGGGGCTTTCTTT
TRBJ1-1	TRBV4-2	few	NA	CASSQGALLEAFF	TGTGCCAGCAGCCAGGGGGCTCTTCTTGAAGCTTTCTTT
TRBJ1-2	TRBV7-9	NA	NA	CASSLSARSESSYGYTF	TGTGCCAGCAGCCTCTCCGCCCGCTCCGAATCTAGCTATGGCTACACCTTC
TRBJ2-1	TRBV7-3	many	NA	CASSLVQSLLNEQFF	TGTGCCAGCAGCTTAGTTCAGTCCCTTCTCAATGAGCAGTTCTTC
TRBJ2-2	TRBV7-9	NA	NA	CASSFLGSDKPGELFF	TGTGCCAGCAGCTTCCTTGGGTCCGATAAACCCGGGGAGCTGTTTTTT
TRBJ2-3	TRBV11-2	few	TRBD1	CASSFSSPGTGVPGTDTQYF	TGTGCCAGCAGCTTTTCTTCGCCCGGGACAGGGGTCCCGGGCACAGATACGCAGTATTTT
TRBJ2-7	TRBV7-2	NA	NA	CASSLGHGQIYGQYF	TGTGCCAGCAGCTTAGGCCATGGACAGATCTACGGACAGTACTTC
TRBJ2-1	TRBV20-1	few	NA	CSARDGHSVNEQFF	TGCAGTGCTAGAGATGGGCACAGCGTTAATGAGCAGTTCTTC
TRBJ1-1	TRBV2	NA	NA	CASSLQGRSGNTEAFF	TGTGCCAGCAGTCTACAGGGAAGATCTGGGAACACTGAAGCTTTCTTT
TRBJ2-5	TRBV7-2	few	NA	CASSLKGPPGTQYF	TGTGCCAGCAGCTTAAAAGGACCGCCGGGGACCCAGTACTTC
TRBJ1-5	TRBV4-1	few	NA	CASSQDVGPQHF	TGCGCCAGCAGCCAAGATGTGGGGCCCCAGCATTTT
TRBJ1-4	TRBV28	NA	NA	CASSFEGATNEKLFF	TGTGCCAGCAGTTTTGAGGGCGCAACTAATGAAAAACTGTTTTTT
TRBJ1-1	TRBV2	few	NA	CASTWGRRGTTEAFF	TGTGCCAGCACCTGGGGGCGCCGGGGGACCACTGAAGCTTTCTTT
TRBJ2-5	TRBV7-9	many	NA	CASSRTPGRQETQYF	TGTGCCAGCAGTCGTACCCCGGGACGCCAAGAGACCCAGTACTTC
TRBJ1-5	TRBV29-1	NA	NA	CSVGGRGASRPQHF	TGCAGCGTTGGGGGACGGGGGGCCTCCAGGCCCCAGCATTTT
TRBJ2-7	TRBV7-6	NA	TRBD1	CASSLEPGQTYEQYF	TGTGCCAGCAGCTTAGAGCCGGGACAGACCTACGAGCAGTACTTC
TRBJ2-7	TRBV29-1	NA	TRBD2	CSVKKQLAEPYEQYF	TGCAGCGTCAAAAAACAACTAGCGGAGCCCTACGAGCAGTACTTC
TRBJ2-3	TRBV5-1	few	NA	CASSPSETASTDTQYF	TGCGCCAGCAGCCCGAGCGAGACCGCTAGCACAGATACGCAGTATTTT